This T cell receptor (beta chain) derives from a study of PD-L1 blockade in urothelial cancer. Study-wide background: Bladder-origin urothelial cancer in males described most of the roughly 30 patients. When blood samples were assessed, the median T cell count was about 140,000.

The data were produced by immunoSEQ multiplex PCR, yet TCRdb's version contains in-frame clones alone and is incomplete. The sample consists of about 88,000 clones, roughly nine tenths of them appearing once. Germline CDR1 reads SGDLS; CDR2 reads YYNGEE. The ends were cut back, 3 bases at V and 4 bases at J, with 16 bases in the middle. CDR3 length: 16 residues. Points on this clone: Its antigen is undetermined.

Overall study results and limits: Durable-benefit cases showed more tumor-associated blood clone expansion at 3 weeks. When pretreatment blood TCR clonality was below the median, it predicted better survival.

J is TRBJ1-4 and V is TRBV9, with D maybe TRBD1 (6 bases). The sequence was collected from a man in his 60s with urothelial cancer. Material: PBMCs, obtained around atezolizumab (anti-PD-L1) treatment. As DNA, the CDR3 is TGTGCCAGCAGCGCTGAAACGACAGGAATTAATGAAAAACTGTTTTTT. This encodes CASSAETTGINEKLFF.